This TCR beta chain was sequenced during a study of OX40 agonist ivuxolimab in advanced cancers. The study's findings and limits: Among the nonresponders, some also had low normalized T-cell clonal expansion.

Germline V gene lookup returns CDR1 MNHEY and CDR2 SMNVEV (reference sequence). The CDR3 has 14 residues. The V end was cut by 6 bases, the J end by 6 bases, with 16 bases between. The investigators sampled blood at baseline, at cycle 4 day 1, and at cycle 7 day 1. Turning to this clone: No antigen is known for it.

TCRdb's table, derived via immunoSEQ multiplex PCR, lists solely in-frame clones and lacks some. The sample comprises about 77,000 clones, around nine tenths of which are singletons, and 6.2% rests with the top ten. The TCR originated in an adult with an advanced solid tumor such as melanoma, head and neck, liver or kidney cancer. The chain combines TRBV27 with TRBJ2-3, with a possible D match to TRBD1 (6 bases). The input for sequencing was CD4+ or CD8+ T cells sorted from blood, taken in a trial of the OX40 agonist ivuxolimab. CDR3 bases: TGTGCCAGCAGCATGGGACACCCAAGGGATACGCAGTATTTT. Translated: CASSMGHPRDTQYF.